Given below is one TCR beta chain in context. This specimen belongs to a study of shared clonotypes between healthy human individuals. This table comes from immunoSEQ multiplex PCR, and its TCRdb copy is limited to in-frame clones, with some not included. The sample carries approximately 2.3 million clones, roughly 93% recorded once. The receptor comes from a man between 18 and 29 years old in good health. Some clones in this sample may be carry-over from other donors' samples. Sequenced input: naive CD4+ T cells from PBMCs. Subset defined: CD45RA+ positively selected.

CDR3 sequence (DNA): TGTGCCAGCAGCTCGAAGACTAGTGCTGGAAACACCATATATTTT. This sequence encodes CASSSKTSAGNTIYF. V and J are TRBV5-4 and TRBJ1-3; unclear D gene. The V and J ends lost 3 bases and 2 bases respectively, with 12 bases between them. CDR3 length: 15 residues. The germline CDR1 and CDR2 sequences are SGHNT and YYREEE (reference sequence).